This T cell receptor beta chain is drawn from a study of T cells expressing NK-cell markers. At the level of the study: Within the sequenced cohort of eight donors, seven exhibited HCMV seropositivity and one was seronegative.

The CDR3 loop spans 16 amino acids. Germline loops: CDR1 SGHTA, CDR2 FQGNSA. General study points: A handful of donors showed these clonotypes also leading the CD3+CD56-NKG2C+ fraction.

TCR beta cDNA was made by 5'RACE template switching with UMIs. TCRdb re-called the 5' RACE reads; one entry per CDR3 protein, DNA not given. This sample contains some 340,000 distinct CDR3 sequences. Note on this clonotype: Its antigen is currently unknown.

Sequenced: blood T cells: a sorted CD56 or NKG2C T cell subset, CD4+ or CD8+ T cells, or bulk PBMC T cells (not recorded which). The sequence was obtained from a man aged 18-75 years in good health. The chain has TRBV7-2 and TRBJ2-1; checking the TCRdb D call of TRBD1 is not possible without DNA. The CDR3: CASSAPSAGGANEQFF.